These T cell receptor beta chains were read from a single sample in a study of PD-1 blockade in classical Hodgkin lymphoma. The protocol was immunoSEQ multiplex PCR, while the TCRdb copy is restricted to in-frame clones and leaves out a portion. This table holds 20,000 to 25,000 clones, 94% found once. The sequenced material came from peripheral blood mononuclear cells (PBMCs). These receptors all come from a human donor with classical Hodgkin lymphoma. Each CDR3 is given with its conserved first and last residue. Each record gives: V gene, J gene, clone size, D gene, CDR3 DNA, CDR3 protein. A D gene is named only where the DNA matches it firmly. Size is stated for part of the rows, as once, few or many counts, or as a class when the clone is expanded.

V: TRBV11-3
J: TRBJ2-7
size: NA
D: TRBD2
DNA: TGTGCCAGCAGCTTAAACTCATGGGGACTAGCGCAAGACTACGAGCAGTACTTC
CDR3: CASSLNSWGLAQDYEQYF

V: TRBV4-3
J: TRBJ2-1
size: NA
D: NA
DNA: TGCGCCAGCAGCGTAGACCCGGTTGGGGACAATGAGCAGTTCTTC
CDR3: CASSVDPVGDNEQFF

V: TRBV18
J: TRBJ2-7
size: NA
D: TRBD2
DNA: TGTGCCAGCTCACCCGGGGGGCTAGCGGGGACCTCCTACGAGCAGTACTTC
CDR3: CASSPGGLAGTSYEQYF

V: TRBV9
J: TRBJ2-5
size: NA
D: NA
DNA: TGTGCCAGCAGCGTAGAGGTCGGAGAGACCCAGTACTTC
CDR3: CASSVEVGETQYF

V: TRBV6-6
J: TRBJ1-1
size: NA
D: NA
DNA: TGTGCCAGCAGTCGCTCGACAGGACCCCCCACTGAAGCTTTCTTT
CDR3: CASSRSTGPPTEAFF

V: TRBV30
J: TRBJ2-3
size: NA
D: TRBD2
DNA: TGTGCCTGGGGCCTAGCGGGAGGGTATACAGATACGCAGTATTTT
CDR3: CAWGLAGGYTDTQYF

V: TRBV19
J: TRBJ2-3
size: NA
D: TRBD2
DNA: TGTGCCAGTAACACCCTGCGGGGGGAGATAGATACGCAGTATTTT
CDR3: CASNTLRGEIDTQYF

V: TRBV10-3
J: TRBJ2-7
size: once
D: TRBD1
DNA: TGTGCCATCACCCCGGCGGGACAGGGTTCCTACGAGCAGTACTTC
CDR3: CAITPAGQGSYEQYF

V: TRBV7-2
J: TRBJ2-7
size: NA
D: TRBD2
DNA: TGTGCCAGCAGCTCCTACCTTTCTAGCGGGAGTTGGGAGCAGTACTTC
CDR3: CASSSYLSSGSWEQYF

V: TRBV21-1
J: TRBJ2-1
size: NA
D: NA
DNA: TGTGCCAGCGGGATTTTGTCTAGACTAGCGGATGGGCGGGTCCGAGGGGAGCAGTTCTTC
CDR3: CASGILSRLADGRVRGEQFF

V: TRBV28
J: TRBJ1-2
size: NA
D: TRBD1
DNA: TGTGCCAGCAGTTTACGGGACAGGGTAAATGGCTACACCTTC
CDR3: CASSLRDRVNGYTF

V: TRBV5-1
J: TRBJ1-6
size: NA
D: NA
DNA: TGCGCCAGCAGCCAAGACGGAAATTCACCCCTCCACTTT
CDR3: CASSQDGNSPLHF

V: TRBV28
J: TRBJ2-5
size: NA
D: NA
DNA: TGTGCCAGCAGTTTCTTAGGGGGGGTTGGTGAGACCCAGTACTTC
CDR3: CASSFLGGVGETQYF

V: TRBV9
J: TRBJ2-1
size: NA
D: TRBD2
DNA: TGTGCCAGCAGCAGCCGGACTCTAGCGGGAGCTTACAATGAGCAGTTCTTC
CDR3: CASSSRTLAGAYNEQFF

V: TRBV6-1
J: TRBJ2-7
size: NA
D: TRBD1
DNA: TGTGCCAGCAGTGAAGTTTGGTCTCTTGGGACAGGGAGCCACGAGCAGTACTTC
CDR3: CASSEVWSLGTGSHEQYF

V: TRBV9
J: TRBJ1-2
size: NA
D: NA
DNA: TGTGCCAGCAACTCCGGCGGCCTTTATGGCTACACCTTC
CDR3: CASNSGGLYGYTF

V: TRBV7-8
J: TRBJ2-5
size: NA
D: NA
DNA: TGTGCCAGCAGCTTAGAATCTCCCGGGGGGACCCAGTACTTC
CDR3: CASSLESPGGTQYF

V: TRBV11-3
J: TRBJ2-3
size: NA
D: TRBD2
DNA: TGTGCCAGCAGCCCAAGACTAGCGGGCACTAGCACAGATACGCAGTATTTT
CDR3: CASSPRLAGTSTDTQYF

V: TRBV5-5
J: TRBJ2-7
size: NA
D: NA
DNA: TGTGCCAGCAGCCGAGCAGGGAGCAGCTACGAGCAGTACTTC
CDR3: CASSRAGSSYEQYF

V: TRBV4-3
J: TRBJ2-7
size: NA
D: TRBD2
DNA: TGCGCCAGCAGCCTAGCGGGTAACTCCTACGAGCAGTACTTC
CDR3: CASSLAGNSYEQYF

V: TRBV7-3
J: TRBJ2-2
size: NA
D: NA
DNA: TGTGCCAGCGGACGGATCGGGAACACCGGGGAGCTGTTTTTT
CDR3: CASGRIGNTGELFF

V: TRBV5-1
J: TRBJ1-1
size: NA
D: NA
DNA: TGCGCCAGCAGCTTGATTTCGGACGACACTGAAGCTTTCTTT
CDR3: CASSLISDDTEAFF

V: TRBV7-2
J: TRBJ2-4
size: NA
D: NA
DNA: TGTGCCAGCAGCTTAGGGACAGCCAAAAACATTCAGTACTTC
CDR3: CASSLGTAKNIQYF

V: TRBV10-2
J: TRBJ2-2
size: NA
D: NA
DNA: TGCGCCAGCGGGCAGATCGGGGAGCTGTTTTTT
CDR3: CASGQIGELFF

V: TRBV2
J: TRBJ1-6
size: NA
D: NA
DNA: TGTGCCAGCTCTCTCGGGGGCCTCCACTTT
CDR3: CASSLGGLHF

V: TRBV7-2
J: TRBJ2-5
size: NA
D: TRBD2
DNA: TGTGCCAGCAGCCATAAACTAGCGGCCTTACAAGAGACCCAGTACTTC
CDR3: CASSHKLAALQETQYF

V: TRBV9
J: TRBJ2-1
size: NA
D: TRBD2
DNA: TGTGCCAGCAGCGTAGCGGCGGGAGGTAGTATTGATGAGCAGTTCTTC
CDR3: CASSVAAGGSIDEQFF

V: TRBV28
J: TRBJ2-1
size: once
D: TRBD2
DNA: TGTGCCAGCAGTTTAACTAGCGGTAACAATGAGCAGTTCTTC
CDR3: CASSLTSGNNEQFF

V: TRBV4-2
J: TRBJ1-1
size: NA
D: NA
DNA: TGTGCCAGCAGCCAAGTGGGTCGGGACGGTCGGGAAGCTTTCTTT
CDR3: CASSQVGRDGREAFF

V: TRBV18
J: TRBJ2-3
size: NA
D: NA
DNA: TGTGCCAGCTCACCACTGGGAGATACGCAGTATTTT
CDR3: CASSPLGDTQYF

V: TRBV6-1
J: TRBJ1-6
size: NA
D: TRBD1
DNA: TGTGCCAGCAGAGAGGACAGGGCGACCCTTTCACCCCTCCACTTT
CDR3: CASREDRATLSPLHF

V: TRBV5-6
J: TRBJ1-1
size: NA
D: NA
DNA: TGTGCCAGCAGCCAGAACACTGAAGCTTTCTTT
CDR3: CASSQNTEAFF

V: TRBV7-2
J: TRBJ2-6
size: NA
D: TRBD2
DNA: TGTGCCAGCAGCCGCGGGGGCTCTGGGGCCAACGTCCTGACTTTC
CDR3: CASSRGGSGANVLTF

V: TRBV6-5
J: TRBJ1-1
size: NA
D: NA
DNA: TGTGCCAGCAGTTACTCGACAGTGAACACTGAAGCTTTCTTT
CDR3: CASSYSTVNTEAFF

V: TRBV6-5
J: TRBJ2-3
size: NA
D: NA
DNA: TGTGCCAGCAGCTCACGGGGGGCTAGCACAGATACGCAGTATTTT
CDR3: CASSSRGASTDTQYF

V: TRBV6-5
J: TRBJ2-7
size: NA
D: NA
DNA: TGTGCCAGCAGTTACGATACGTCCCAAGCCTTCTACGAGCAGTACTTC
CDR3: CASSYDTSQAFYEQYF

V: TRBV2
J: TRBJ1-1
size: NA
D: NA
DNA: TGTGCCACACTCCCGGGCACTGAAGCTTTCTTT
CDR3: CATLPGTEAFF

V: TRBV11-3
J: TRBJ2-7
size: NA
D: NA
DNA: TGTGCCAGCAGCTTAGATAGCGGAGCAGGGGTAGGGCGCGAGCAGTACTTC
CDR3: CASSLDSGAGVGREQYF

V: TRBV6-6
J: TRBJ2-5
size: NA
D: TRBD2
DNA: TGTGCCAGCATAACTAGCGGGAGGCCCCAGACCCAGTACTTC
CDR3: CASITSGRPQTQYF

V: TRBV5-5
J: TRBJ1-2
size: NA
D: NA
DNA: TGTGCCAGCAGCTTGGGACTCGACTATGGCTACACCTTC
CDR3: CASSLGLDYGYTF

V: TRBV4-3
J: TRBJ2-1
size: NA
D: NA
DNA: TGCGCCAGCAGCCCTGAGGGAGACCACAATGAGCAGTTCTTC
CDR3: CASSPEGDHNEQFF

V: TRBV27
J: TRBJ1-2
size: NA
D: NA
DNA: TGTGCCAGCAAATCGACTATAGGGGGGGCGCATGGCTACACCTTC
CDR3: CASKSTIGGAHGYTF

V: TRBV6-5
J: TRBJ1-3
size: NA
D: TRBD1
DNA: TGTGCCAGCAGTACCGACAGGGATGCTGGAAACACCATATATTTT
CDR3: CASSTDRDAGNTIYF

V: TRBV29-1
J: TRBJ2-1
size: NA
D: TRBD1
DNA: TGCAGCGTGACCAGGGACAGACACAATGAGCAGTTCTTC
CDR3: CSVTRDRHNEQFF

V: TRBV6-1
J: TRBJ2-2
size: NA
D: NA
DNA: TGTGCCAGCAGTGAAAATTTTAAGACACCGAACACCGGGGAGCTGTTTTTT
CDR3: CASSENFKTPNTGELFF

V: TRBV7-6
J: TRBJ1-1
size: NA
D: NA
DNA: TGTGCCAGCAGCTTATCTGCAGGGGCCACTGAAGCTTTCTTT
CDR3: CASSLSAGATEAFF

V: TRBV7-2
J: TRBJ2-1
size: NA
D: NA
DNA: TGTGCCAGCAGCTTCGTTCGTGGCGGCAATGAGCAGTTCTTC
CDR3: CASSFVRGGNEQFF

V: TRBV19
J: TRBJ2-1
size: NA
D: NA
DNA: TGTGCCAGTAGTGGCCAGGGTCTCTACAATGAGCAGTTCTTC
CDR3: CASSGQGLYNEQFF

V: TRBV10-3
J: TRBJ1-6
size: NA
D: TRBD1
DNA: TGTGCCATCAGTGAGGAACCGGGACAGGGGCAATCACCCCTCCACTTT
CDR3: CAISEEPGQGQSPLHF

V: TRBV30
J: TRBJ1-1
size: NA
D: TRBD1
DNA: TGTGCCTGGAGTGCCAGGGGGGACACTGAAGCTTTCTTT
CDR3: CAWSARGDTEAFF

V: TRBV7-7
J: TRBJ2-1
size: once
D: TRBD2
DNA: TGTGCTAGCAGCTCCTTTAGCGGGAAGGGATCCTACAATGAGCAGTTCTTC
CDR3: CASSSFSGKGSYNEQFF